These 9 T cell receptor beta chains originate from one sample sequenced in a study of identifying expanded T cells in peripheral blood. TCRdb's copy holds only in-frame clones and misses some; the assay was immunoSEQ multiplex PCR. This table has around 57,000 clones, around 87% appearing once. Sequenced material: blood. The receptors originated from a person aged 18 to 69 in good health.

CDR3 coding DNA: TGTGCCAGCAGTTACGACGAATCCAAGCCTACCTACGAGCAGTACTTC. It translates to CASSYDESKPTYEQYF. The chain carries TRBV6-6 and TRBJ2-7; D gene ambiguous. This CDR3 comprises 16 residues. The germline V and J ends were trimmed by 2 bases and 2 bases, with 16 bases remaining between them. CDR1 and CDR2 (germline): MNHNY, SVGAGI (reference sequence).

V gene TRBV7-9 combines with J gene TRBJ1-1; D unclear. CDR3 length equals 16 residues. Germline CDR1 SEHNR, CDR2 FQNEAQ (reference sequence). V was shortened by 5 bases and J by 1 base, with 17 bases between the two germline ends. Written as DNA, the CDR3 is TGTGCCAGCAGCCCCGTGAGAGGGTTGGAGAACACTGAAGCTTTCTTT. Translation: CASSPVRGLENTEAFF.

V is TRBV28 and J is TRBJ2-3; D call uncertain. Trimming removed 3 bases from V and 8 bases from J, with 6 bases in between. The CDR3 has 11 residues. CDR1 and CDR2 (germline): MDHEN, SYDVKM. The CDR3 DNA reads as TGTGCCAGCAGTTTGCCCGGTACGCAGTATTTT. Amino acid sequence: CASSLPGTQYF.

The chain links TRBV5-8 to TRBJ2-5, with 13 positions matching TRBD2. The CDR3 runs to 15 residues. Per germline, CDR1 SGHTS and CDR2 YDEGEE. The J segment lost 5 bases and the V segment lost 4 bases, leaving 5 bases of the junction unmatched. CDR3 sequence (DNA): TGTGCCAGCAGCCCGGGACTAGCGGGGATCGAGACCCAGTACTTC. Translation gives CASSPGLAGIETQYF.

The CDR3 coding sequence is TGTGCCAGCAGCCGGGACTACAACTACGAGCAGTACTTC. As protein: CASSRDYNYEQYF. The chain is built from TRBV7-9 and TRBJ2-7; 7 nucleotides align to TRBD2. Trimming took 5 bases from V and 3 from J; bases not matched to a gene: 4. Germline values: CDR1 SEHNR, CDR2 FQNEAQ (reference sequence). The CDR3 has 13 residues. Full variable domain (remainder filled in from reference TRBV7-9 and TRBJ2-7): DTGVSQNPRHKITKRGQNVTFRCDPISEHNRLYWYRQTLGQGPEFLTYFQNEAQLEKSRLLSDRFSAERPKGSFSTLEIQRTEQGDSAMYLCASSRDYNYEQYFGPGTRLTVT.

This clone was found once. This chain uses TRBV10-2 with TRBJ2-5, with a weak D call TRBD1 (6 bases). The V gene lost 2 bases and the J gene lost 4 bases, with 11 bases spanning the gap. CDR1 and CDR2 from the germline V gene are WSHSY and SAAADI. The CDR3 totals 14 residues. The CDR3 DNA reads as TGCGCCAGCAGTGAGCACAGGGTTGTAGAGACCCAGTACTTC. Translation: CASSEHRVVETQYF.

The rearrangement joins TRBV28 to TRBJ2-1; 10 nucleotides agree with TRBD2. The germline V gene encodes CDR1 MDHEN and CDR2 SYDVKM. This CDR3 contains 12 residues. Trimming cost V 7 bases and J 8 bases; bases outside gene matches: 2. The DNA of the CDR3 is TGTGCCAGCACTAGCGGGAGCTATGAGCAGTTCTTC. Protein sequence: CASTSGSYEQFF.

The chain is built from TRBV5-8 and TRBJ1-4; D is unclear. CDR3 length equals 14 residues. V was trimmed by 4 bases and J by 2 bases, leaving 9 bases between them. The germline gives CDR1 SGHTS, CDR2 YDEGEE. The CDR3 loop reads CASSRAGTNEKLFF. DNA of the CDR3: TGTGCCAGCAGCCGAGCGGGGACTAATGAAAAACTGTTTTTT.

V is TRBV7-2 and J is TRBJ2-7; D possibly corresponds to TRBD1 (5 bases). The germline V gene has CDR1 SGHTA and CDR2 FQGNSA. This CDR3 is 13 amino acids long. V was trimmed by 2 bases and J by 2 bases, leaving 7 bases between them. CDR3 nucleotide sequence: TGTGCCAGCAGCTTACGACAGACCTACGAGCAGTACTTC. Amino acid sequence: CASSLRQTYEQYF.